This T cell receptor beta chain was obtained from a study of shared clonotypes between healthy human individuals (dated by TCRdb to 2018 to 2020). In terms of the full investigation: The cohort comprised a couple of women and a few men aged 18 to 49 years. For each donor, CD4 naive and CD4 memory were each run on three plates, CD8 naive on two plates, and CD8 memory on one plate. The study deeply sequenced blood TCR repertoires of five healthy adults to estimate repertoire size and the extent of clonotype sharing between individuals. To increase sequencing depth and limit assay-specific biases, TCR repertoire library preparation and sequencing were carried out by different laboratories using diverse techniques. Per donor, leukapheresis produced somewhere between about 0.8 and 9 billion PBMCs.

Using the deep immunoSEQ assay, multiplex PCR amplified TCR CDR3 regions from genomic DNA. For each cell subset, the extracted genomic DNA was distributed evenly across all wells of several immunoSEQ 96-well plates, and each plate served as one replicate. Each replicate PCR for sorted subsets received about 220 ng genomic DNA, equal to tens of thousands of T cell genomes. Purified libraries were measured with a Qubit 3.0 fluorometer, size-checked on a Bioanalyzer 2100, and measured again with the KAPA Library Quantification kit. Every immunoSEQ 96-well plate was sequenced on a dedicated single-read 150-cycle Illumina NextSeq 550 flow cell. The authors' analysis ran thus. Because the immunoSEQ output held only junctional sequences and lacked quality scores, the filtering could not match the filtering applied to full-length reads. Sequences were annotated with PyIR, a Python wrapper for IgBLAST v1.9, and V/J genes and CDR3 were assigned using IMGT germline references. Reads were filtered out if the reads had weak V/J assignments (E-value above 1e-6), no CDR3, stop codons, out-of-frame junctions, or ambiguous translated residues. V3J clonotypes were defined as sequences sharing the same inferred V gene, J gene, and CDR3 amino acid sequence. The percentage overlap between two repertoires was calculated by dividing the number of shared unique clonotypes by the size of the smaller repertoire. Richness of each repertoire was evaluated using RTK rarefaction, the Chao1 estimator, and Recon v2.1 estimates of unobserved clonotypes. For all TCRbeta clonotypes obtained by the gDNA method from a handful of donors, generation probabilities were computed with OLGA. TCRdb obtained this table from immuneACCESS and retained in-frame rearrangements with V and J assigned. These tables miss some clones; where compared with another copy, unresolved V genes account for less than half of the shortfall, and the remainder is unexplained. The V and J calls and clone size come from that table; D and trimming were worked out from the DNA. This sample comprises 2,500,000 or so clones, more than 85% of them detected only once. About 0.34% of the sample is held by the ten biggest clonotypes.

This clone was observed a single time. No antigen is known for it. No per-base quality is available; no much larger clone lies one base away. Healthy HIV-negative adults with no recently reported acute infections or vaccinations were included as donors. Every donor was a Caucasian adult living in Nashville, Tennessee, USA. Magnetic negative selection was used to enrich CD4+ T cells, after which naive cells were positively selected on CD45RA and the negative fraction became the memory subset. Blood was collected by leukapheresis, and PBMCs were isolated by Ficoll-Histopaque density gradient centrifugation and then cryopreserved in liquid nitrogen vapor phase. Purity and quantity of every magnetically sorted T cell population were checked by analytical flow cytometry. From each sorted fraction, genomic DNA was isolated and quantified by UV absorbance on a Nanodrop 2000c. Beyond this particular receptor, the publication reports: The small number of donors limited the genetic and exposure-history diversity represented. Even with the large sequencing depth, rarefaction of the sorted-subset datasets indicated that sequencing was incomplete. Across several donors, approximately 5% of naive CD4, roughly 3.8% of naive CD8, around 2.1% of memory CD4, and roughly 0.4% of memory CD8 clonotypes were shared. Larger estimated clonotype richness was generally found for naive subsets than for memory subsets. Compared with non-shared clonotypes, the clonotypes found in all four sorted-subset donors had higher generation probabilities. Only blood was sampled, and tissue TCR repertoires likely differ from those in blood. Based on pairwise subsampling, the degree of clonotype sharing among donors was expected to be affected by sequencing depth.

Spanning cysteine to phenylalanine, the CDR3 consists of 19 amino acids. The read is trimmed to its CDR3 DNA, 57 bases read in frame from base 1. Trimming takes 5 bases from V and 6 bases from J, and the germline ends sit 29 bases apart. From a lookup of the germline V gene (reference sequence), CDR1 and CDR2 are SEHNR and FQNEAQ. Material: naive CD4+ T cells from PBMCs. Explained via the paper, the cell subset or site label denotes: CD45RA+ positively selected. This sequence originates from a man aged 18 to 29 in good health. Some clones in this sample may be carry-over from other donors' samples. The chain uses TRBV7-9 and TRBJ1-3, with the D gene uncertain. The DNA reads TGTGCCAGCAGCCACGATCTATTGAAGGGAAGGATCGTGCAAAACACCATATATTTT. Its protein is CASSHDLLKGRIVQNTIYF.